These 30 T cell receptor beta chains share one sample of origin, sequenced in a study of cytomegalovirus exposure and HLA in healthy donors. The primer mix had 60 Vbeta and 13 Jbeta primers. Method: immunoSEQ multiplex PCR; TCRdb's copy keeps in-frame clones and lacks some. The sample contains around 140,000 clones, 75% to 85% of which appear only once. The sample taken for sequencing was PBMCs. Receptors originate from a woman aged 40 to 49 in good health and CMV-seropositive.

This chain links TRBV7-9 with TRBJ2-3, with 9 bases fitting TRBD2. Germline V lookup: CDR1 SEHNR, CDR2 FQNEAQ (reference sequence). This CDR3 is 17 amino acids long. V gave up 1 base and J gave up 11 bases; unmatched junction bases: 16. The chain's CDR3 is CASSLGLGSGRRLVQYF. CDR3 DNA: TGTGCCAGCAGCTTAGGTTTAGGTAGCGGGAGAAGGTTGGTGCAGTATTTT.

This sequence joins TRBV7-2 and TRBJ1-4, with TRBD1 identical over 10 bases. Germline CDR1 is SGHTA and CDR2 is FQGNSA. The CDR3 sequence is 15 residues long. V shed 2 bases, J shed 7 bases, and the junction held 4 bases outside the gene matches. This CDR3 is CASSLSGTGAEKLFF. The CDR3 DNA is TGTGCCAGCAGCTTATCCGGGACAGGGGCTGAAAAACTGTTTTTT.

The genes are TRBV19 and TRBJ1-5; 7 bases align to TRBD1. This CDR3 has 15 residues. Germline loops: CDR1 LNHDA, CDR2 SQIVND (reference sequence). V shed 5 bases, J shed 3 bases, and the junction held 7 bases outside the gene matches. The CDR3 nucleotides read TGTGCCAGTAGTCCAGACAGGGTTGACAATCAGCCCCAGCATTTT. It translates to CASSPDRVDNQPQHF.

This clone was picked up a small number of times. It differs at one base from a far larger clone, so likely a read error. This chain joins TRBV9 and TRBJ1-1; D may be TRBD1 (5 bases). The CDR3 loop spans 17 amino acids. The germline V gene has CDR1 SGDLS and CDR2 YYNGEE. The CDR3 reads CASNKSGQENSNPEAFF. DNA for the CDR3: TGTGCCAGCAATAAATCAGGGCAGGAAAATTCGAACCCTGAAGCTTTCTTT.

The rearrangement links TRBV21-1 to TRBJ1-4. TRBV21-1 constitutes a pseudogene. CDR3 length equals 19 residues. DNA of the CDR3: TGTGCCAGCAGCAAAGATTCAGGACGGGGGTACGGGACTAATGAAAAACTGTTTTTT. It translates to CASSKDSGRGYGTNEKLFF.

V usage is TRBV19 and J usage is TRBJ1-5, with D possibly being TRBD1 (6 bases). Germline CDR1 LNHDA, CDR2 SQIVND (reference sequence). The CDR3 is made up of 16 amino acids. Deletions cut 0 bases from V and 3 bases from J, with 12 bases between. The DNA of the CDR3 is TGTGCCAGTAGTATAGATAACAGGGCGGACAATCAGCCCCAGCATTTT. Translating it yields CASSIDNRADNQPQHF.

J is TRBJ1-4 and V is TRBV30; 8 positions agree with TRBD1. The CDR3 sequence is 13 residues long. J was trimmed by 6 bases and V by 3 bases; bases with no gene match: 3. Germline V gives CDR1 GTSNPN, CDR2 SVGIG (reference sequence). CDR3 nucleotide sequence: TGTGCCTGGAGCCTGACAGGGGATGAAAAACTGTTTTTT. Its translation is CAWSLTGDEKLFF.

This clone was detected a few times. V usage is TRBV5-1 and J usage is TRBJ2-1; 8 nucleotides align to TRBD2. V trimming: 2 bases; J trimming: 8 bases; junction bases outside the gene matches: 6. The CDR3 runs to 14 residues. Germline V lookup: CDR1 SGHRS, CDR2 YFSETQ. Here the CDR3 reads CASSFSGSIDEQFF. The CDR3 DNA reads TGCGCCAGCAGCTTCAGCGGGAGCATCGATGAGCAGTTCTTC.

The chain employs TRBV19 and TRBJ1-2; 7 positions match TRBD1. Trimming at V came to 4 bases and at J to 2 bases, leaving 4 bases not matched to a gene. This CDR3 region has 14 residues. Looked up from germline, CDR1 is LNHDA and CDR2 is SQIVND (reference sequence). This chain's CDR3 is CASSNEQGNYGYTF. DNA for the CDR3: TGTGCCAGTAGTAACGAACAGGGGAACTATGGCTACACCTTC.

The chain is built from TRBV27 and TRBJ2-1; 8 nucleotides line up with TRBD1. The V gene's germline CDR1 is MNHEY and CDR2 SMNVEV (reference sequence). This CDR3 contains 14 residues. V lost 6 bases and J lost 7; bases outside the gene matches: 8. The CDR3 DNA reads as TGTGCCAGCAGCGTTCGGACAGGGTGGAATGAGCAGTTCTTC. Amino acids: CASSVRTGWNEQFF.

This rearrangement joins TRBV5-1 to TRBJ1-3, with TRBD1 matching over 7 bases. This CDR3 comprises 15 residues. The junction had 6 bases not matched to a gene; V was cut back by 4 bases and J by 2 bases. Per germline, CDR1 SGHRS and CDR2 YFSETQ. The CDR3 region is CASSRLTGPGNTIYF. Written as DNA, the CDR3 is TGCGCCAGCAGCCGACTGACAGGGCCTGGAAACACCATATATTTT.

The V call is TRBV7-9, the J call TRBJ1-2, with a tentative D call TRBD1 (5 bases). Per germline, CDR1 SEHNR and CDR2 FQNEAQ (reference sequence). V was clipped by 5 bases and J by 1 base, with 8 bases between them. The CDR3 is 13 residues long. The CDR3 loop reads CASSRDSNYGYTF. CDR3 DNA sequence: TGTGCCAGCAGCCGAGACAGTAACTATGGCTACACCTTC.

The chain has TRBV29-1 and TRBJ2-1; weak D call: TRBD2 (5 bases). V lost 5 bases to trimming and J lost 0 bases, with 14 bases between them. Germline CDR1 SQVTM, CDR2 ANQGSEA. The CDR3 is made up of 15 amino acids. The CDR3 DNA is TGCAGCGTTTCTCTAGCCCTTAGCTCCTACAATGAGCAGTTCTTC. Translated, it gives CSVSLALSSYNEQFF.

V and J are TRBV5-1 and TRBJ2-5, with 8 bases lining up with TRBD2. Unmatched junction bases numbered 7, after V lost 1 base and J lost 2 bases. CDR1 and CDR2 from the germline V gene are SGHRS and YFSETQ. The CDR3 contains 16 residues. Here the CDR3 DNA reads TGCGCCAGCAGCTTGTCGGTTCCTAGCGGGCAAGAGACCCAGTACTTC. It translates to CASSLSVPSGQETQYF.

This chain uses TRBV7-9 with TRBJ2-1; D possibly corresponds to TRBD2 (5 bases). The V and J ends lost 5 bases and 4 bases respectively, with 12 bases between them. This CDR3 is built from 14 residues. The germline CDR1 and CDR2 sequences are SEHNR and FQNEAQ (reference sequence). Here the CDR3 reads CASSPTLVYNEQFF. CDR3 in DNA: TGTGCCAGCAGCCCAACACTAGTTTACAATGAGCAGTTCTTC.

This clone was seen a handful of times. The chain combines TRBV27 with TRBJ2-1, with 9 bases matching TRBD1. The CDR3 runs 16 residues. V was clipped by 4 bases and J by 8 bases; unmatched bases: 12. Germline CDR1 MNHEY, CDR2 SMNVEV (reference sequence). CDR3 DNA: TGTGCCAGCAGTTCCTATTCCGGGACAGGGAGGTATGAGCAGTTCTTC. Translation: CASSSYSGTGRYEQFF.

The chain combines TRBV28 with TRBJ2-5; 10 positions match TRBD2. The CDR3 covers 16 residues. Trimming cost V 2 bases and J 5 bases; bases outside gene matches: 8. The germline V gene encodes CDR1 MDHEN and CDR2 SYDVKM. As DNA, the CDR3 is TGTGCCAGCAGTTTAGTAGCGGGAGGTGGGCAGGAGACCCAGTACTTC. Its translation is CASSLVAGGGQETQYF.

The chain's CDR3 is CASSEAARGNSPLHF. In nucleotides, the CDR3 is TGTGCCAGCAGTGAAGCAGCTCGGGGGAATTCACCCCTCCACTTT. The chain joins TRBV6-1 to TRBJ1-6; TRBD1 might be the D (5 bases). The CDR3 is made up of 15 amino acids. V was pared by 0 bases and J by 7 bases, with 10 bases between. Germline V gives CDR1 MNHNS, CDR2 SASEGT.

The chain employs TRBV21-1 and TRBJ1-4; the tabulated D call, TRBD1, remains unverified against the DNA. TRBV21-1 is designated a pseudogene. The CDR3 covers 13 residues. CDR3 sequence reads: CASSAQGQEKLFF. The CDR3 DNA reads TGTGCCAGCAGCGCCCAGGGCCAGGAAAAACTGTTTTTT.

The chain has TRBV11-2 and TRBJ1-4; 7 bases match TRBD1. Germline values: CDR1 SGHAT, CDR2 FQNNGV. The CDR3 spans 14 residues. The V and J ends lost 4 bases and 8 bases, in that order; junction bases with no gene match: 7. Here the CDR3 DNA reads TGTGCCAGCAGCTCGACAGGGTCGCGAGAAAAACTGTTTTTT. It is translated as CASSSTGSREKLFF.

The V gene is TRBV10-3, the J gene TRBJ2-7, with 8 nucleotides matching TRBD1. The ends lost 6 bases at V and 1 base at J; junction bases unmatched: 5. The CDR3 has 14 amino acids. In germline, CDR1 is ENHRY, CDR2 SYGVKD. The CDR3 reads CAIRGTGASYEQYF. CDR3 bases: TGTGCCATCAGGGGGACAGGCGCATCCTACGAGCAGTACTTC.

This chain connects TRBV7-2 to TRBJ1-4, with D possibly matching TRBD1 (5 bases). CDR1 is SGHTA and CDR2 is FQGNSA in the germline V gene. Trimming shortened V by 2 bases and J by 7 bases, and 11 bases separated the two germline ends. CDR3 length: 14 amino acids. The CDR3 is CASSLSGAGEKLFF. The CDR3 bases are TGTGCCAGCAGCTTATCTGGGGCAGGTGAAAAACTGTTTTTT.

J is TRBJ1-1 and V is TRBV7-9; D unresolved. Germline loops: CDR1 SEHNR, CDR2 FQNEAQ (reference sequence). The V end was cut by 2 bases, the J end by 5 bases, with 6 bases between. This CDR3 is 12 amino acids long. The CDR3 bases are TGTGCCAGCAGCTTACCCCAAACTGAAGCTTTCTTT. It encodes CASSLPQTEAFF.

The genes are TRBV13 and TRBJ2-2, with 7 bases lining up with TRBD2. The CDR3 is 15 residues long. J was trimmed by 4 bases and V by 3 bases; bases with no gene match: 5. The germline V gene has CDR1 PRHDT and CDR2 FYEKMQ (reference sequence). The CDR3 spells CASSFTPGGTGELFF. In DNA form, the CDR3 reads TGTGCCAGCAGCTTTACACCGGGAGGCACCGGGGAGCTGTTTTTT.

The rearrangement uses TRBV5-8 and TRBJ1-2; D is unclear. V lost 4 bases, J lost 6 bases, and 16 bases lay in between. The CDR3 is 14 amino acids. CDR1 SGHTS and CDR2 YDEGEE come from the germline V gene. The CDR3 is CASSPSGGTHGYTF. The CDR3, as DNA: TGTGCCAGCAGCCCTAGTGGTGGTACACATGGCTACACCTTC.

This chain uses TRBV28 with TRBJ2-4, with 12 bases aligning to TRBD2. The V segment lost 5 bases and the J segment 6 bases; nucleotides outside the gene matches: 5. Germline CDR1 and CDR2: MDHEN and SYDVKM. This CDR3 spans 15 amino acids. This CDR3 reads CASSVLAGGGNIQYF. In DNA form, the CDR3 reads TGTGCCAGCAGTGTTCTAGCGGGAGGGGGAAACATTCAGTACTTC.

Here the CDR3 DNA reads TGTGCCAGCGGGGACACCGCGGAGACCCAGTACTTC. Translation: CASGDTAETQYF. The chain joins TRBV6-6 to TRBJ2-5, with D maybe TRBD1 (6 bases). With 8 bases removed from V and 5 bases from J, the gap between germline ends came to 12 bases. The CDR3 runs to 12 residues. Germline values: CDR1 MNHNY, CDR2 SVGAGI (reference sequence).

This clone was observed a few times. The J gene is TRBJ2-3, the V gene TRBV7-9; TRBD2 is a possible D gene (5 bases). CDR3 size: 15 residues. The V gene's germline CDR1 is SEHNR and CDR2 FQNEAQ (reference sequence). V lost 3 bases to trimming and J lost 0 bases, with 10 bases between them. The DNA of the CDR3 is TGTGCCAGCAGCTTCGGCGGGTGGAGCACAGATACGCAGTATTTT. This translates into CASSFGGWSTDTQYF.

The DNA of the CDR3 is TGTGCCACTAGGCATAACTATGGCAATCAGCCCCAGCATTTT. Translation: CATRHNYGNQPQHF. The J gene is TRBJ1-5, the V gene TRBV28, with D unclear. This CDR3 spans 14 amino acids. CDR1 is MDHEN, CDR2 SYDVKM, per germline. V was shortened by 10 bases and J by 2 bases, with 15 bases between the two germline ends.

The genes are TRBV4-2 and TRBJ2-7; 10 positions agree with TRBD2. The CDR3 has 15 residues. V trimming: 2 bases; J trimming: 2 bases; junction bases outside the gene matches: 3. CDR1 is LGHNA and CDR2 is YNFKEQ in the germline V gene. The DNA of the CDR3 is TGTGCCAGCAGCCAATGGACTAGCGGAACCTACGAGCAGTACTTC. As protein: CASSQWTSGTYEQYF.